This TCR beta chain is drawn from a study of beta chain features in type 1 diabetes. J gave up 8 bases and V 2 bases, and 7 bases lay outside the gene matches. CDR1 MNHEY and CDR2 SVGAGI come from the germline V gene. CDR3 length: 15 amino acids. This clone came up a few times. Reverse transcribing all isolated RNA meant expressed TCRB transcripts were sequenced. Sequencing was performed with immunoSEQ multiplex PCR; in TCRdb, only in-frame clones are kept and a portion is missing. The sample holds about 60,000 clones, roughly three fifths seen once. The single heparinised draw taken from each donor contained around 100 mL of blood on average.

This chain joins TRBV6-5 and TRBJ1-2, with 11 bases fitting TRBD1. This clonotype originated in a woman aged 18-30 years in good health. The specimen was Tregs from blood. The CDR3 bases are TGTGCCAGCAGTTACCTCGGACAGGGGGCAGTGGGCTACACCTTC. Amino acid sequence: CASSYLGQGAVGYTF.